This T cell receptor (beta chain) was sequenced for a study of blood T cell repertoires in COVID-19. The overall study: Material from acute and convalescent COVID-19 was sourced from the United States, Italy and Spain.

Only one count was recorded for this clone. This CDR3 is 14 amino acids long. V was shortened by 2 bases and J by 4 bases, with 9 bases between the two germline ends. Germline V CDR1 and CDR2: SGHDN, FVKESK. Original data processing: Reference gene primers were amplified, and this amplification served to estimate nucleated cell counts. Using immunoSEQ multiplex PCR, the repertoire was profiled, and TCRdb retains in-frame clones only, with some absent. That table furnishes V, J and clone size, whereas the DNA furnished D and trimming. This sample yields some 370,000 clones, of which around 90% are seen a single time; around 1.2% belongs to the top ten.

The J gene is TRBJ2-1, the V gene TRBV14; possible D gene TRBD2, 6 bases. Source material: peripheral blood. The clonotype comes from a man aged 40-49 years with acute or convalescent COVID-19. The CDR3 here is CASSQWAGYNEQFF. The CDR3, as DNA: TGTGCCAGCAGCCAATGGGCGGGATACAATGAGCAGTTCTTC.